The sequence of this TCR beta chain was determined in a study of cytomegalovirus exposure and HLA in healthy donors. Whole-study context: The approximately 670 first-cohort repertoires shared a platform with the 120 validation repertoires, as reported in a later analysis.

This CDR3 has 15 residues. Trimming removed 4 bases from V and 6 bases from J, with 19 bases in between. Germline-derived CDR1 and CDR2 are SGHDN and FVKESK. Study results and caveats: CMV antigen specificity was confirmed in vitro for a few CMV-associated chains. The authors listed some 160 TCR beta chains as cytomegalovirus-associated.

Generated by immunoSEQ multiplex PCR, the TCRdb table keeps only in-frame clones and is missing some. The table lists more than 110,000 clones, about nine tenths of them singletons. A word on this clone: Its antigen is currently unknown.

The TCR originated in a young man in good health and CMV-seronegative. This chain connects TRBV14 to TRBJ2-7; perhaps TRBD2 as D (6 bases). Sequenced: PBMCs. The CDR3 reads CASSPRGILKGEQYF. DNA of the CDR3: TGTGCCAGCAGCCCCCGCGGGATACTAAAGGGCGAGCAGTACTTC.